The present entry profiles one T cell receptor (beta chain) with its context. Its antigen remains undetermined. The sample holds no much larger clone one base away, and base qualities are not on file. This sample is part of a study of blood T cell repertoires in COVID-19 (dated by TCRdb to the early 2020s). At the level of the whole study: Samples covering the acute and convalescent phases of COVID-19 were provided by collaborators in the United States, Italy and Spain. The prospective study material was composed of cDNA or gDNA derived from T cells, B-cell-depleted T cells, or PBMCs. Nearly every sample came with metadata listing a de-identified subject ID, COVID-19 status, age in years and sex. The dataset comprised deeply sampled blood TCRbeta repertoires from subjects exposed to, actively infected with, or recovered from COVID-19. The samples were drawn from two sources: the first 160 participants of the ongoing ImmuneRACE study, and 950 to 1,500 subjects contributed by 6 global collaborators. Where HLA class I and class II types were available, the types were taken from metadata supplied by the sample provider, not from assay-based typing. The repertoires were released in a freely available public database intended as a resource for research on the immune response to SARS-CoV-2.

At the junction V is shortened by 1 base and J by 2 bases, with 5 bases in between. From its cysteine to its phenylalanine, the CDR3 spans 13 amino acids. Only the CDR3 part of the read is kept: 39 bases, read in frame from the first base. The germline V gene (reference sequence) sets CDR1 to GTSNPN and CDR2 to SVGIG. Collaborating institutions collected whole blood in K2EDTA tubes following their own protocols. For TCRbeta analysis, collaborators shipped samples as frozen whole blood, isolated PBMCs, or DNA extracted from either of those sample types. The immunoSEQ Assay, a bias-controlled multiplex PCR, was used to amplify TCRbeta CDR3 regions from genomic DNA. Under the source paper's analysis protocol: The number of nucleated cells in each sample was estimated from the amplification of reference gene primers within the assay. To quantify the absolute abundance of each unique TCRbeta CDR3 rearrangement, sequence reads were collapsed and filtered. For each sample, productive Simpson clonality was calculated as the square root of Simpson's diversity index over productive rearrangements. Entries here come from immuneACCESS through TCRdb and include only in-frame sequences with V and J called. Some clones fail to appear in such tables; in the studies checked, an unresolved V gene covers under half of the shortfall, and the cause of the remainder is unknown. V and J calls plus clone size are reproduced from that table; the DNA served to infer D and trimming. The sample includes some 78,000 clones, with roughly 87% observed a single time. The ten largest clones add up to around 5% of the sample.

Broader findings and caveats from the paper: Clinical and demographic metadata were provided uncurated, with the amount varying by source and participant.

The sequence joins TRBV30 to TRBJ2-2, with the identity of the D gene unclear. This receptor was taken from an elderly woman with active or convalescent COVID-19. Sequencing was carried out using peripheral blood. The DNA reads as follows: TGTGCCTGGAGTGGCGGAAACACCGGGGAGCTGTTTTTT. Its coded protein is CAWSGGNTGELFF. Supplemented by the reference TRBV30 and TRBJ2-2 proteins around the CDR3, the complete variable domain is SQTIHQWPATLVQPVGSPLSLECTVEGTSNPNLYWYRQAAGRGLQLLFYSVGIGQISSEVPQNLSASRPQDRQFILSSKKLLLSDSGFYLCAWSGGNTGELFFGEGSRLTVL.